This T cell receptor beta chain appears in the sequencing data of a study of T cells in Graves' hyperthyroidism and ophthalmopathy. Background on the study: Prior to any treatment, at the point of initial diagnosis, peripheral blood was collected.

Used for diagnoses were clinical symptoms, serum thyroxine and TRAb, thyroid ultrasound and orbital computed tomography. The germline V gene has CDR1 WNHNN and CDR2 SYGVQD (reference sequence). With 5 bases clipped from V and 5 bases from J, the junction kept 6 bases outside the gene matches. The CDR3 runs 15 residues. Overall study findings and caveats: In blood, most of the thyroid clonotypes expanded above 0.001 were also present.

Comment on this clonotype: Its antigen is not identified.

The source material, RNA transcripts, was used to amplify TCR beta CDR3 regions. The study used the HTBI primer set for a first-round RT-PCR of the TCR CDR3. MiXCR, applied by TCRdb to the multiplex PCR reads, yields one record per CDR3 protein. The sample yields hundreds of thousands of distinct CDR3 sequences, about 15% seen once. Material for sequencing was blood. The clonotype originates from a woman in her 30s with Graves' hyperthyroidism. V gene TRBV10-1 combines with J gene TRBJ2-5; 12 bases fit TRBD1. The CDR3 coding sequence is TGCGCCAGCAGTACCGGGACAGGGGGCGCCGAGACCCAGTACTTC. Encoded protein: CASSTGTGGAETQYF.